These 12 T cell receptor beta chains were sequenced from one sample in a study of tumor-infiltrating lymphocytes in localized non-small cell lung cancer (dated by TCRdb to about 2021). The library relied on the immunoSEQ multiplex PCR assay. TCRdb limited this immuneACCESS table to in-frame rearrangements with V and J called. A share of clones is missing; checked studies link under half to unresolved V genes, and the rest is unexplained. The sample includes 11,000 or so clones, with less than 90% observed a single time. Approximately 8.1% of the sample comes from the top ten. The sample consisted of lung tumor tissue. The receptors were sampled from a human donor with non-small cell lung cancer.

CDR3 DNA: TGTGCCAGCAGCCTTATAGCGGGACAGGGCTACGAGCAGTACTTC. It is translated as CASSLIAGQGYEQYF. The rearrangement uses TRBV7-3 and TRBJ2-7; possible D gene TRBD1, 9 bases. V shed 5 bases and J shed 3 bases, with 17 bases lying between them. In germline, CDR1 is SGHTA, CDR2 FQGTGA. This CDR3 comprises 15 residues.

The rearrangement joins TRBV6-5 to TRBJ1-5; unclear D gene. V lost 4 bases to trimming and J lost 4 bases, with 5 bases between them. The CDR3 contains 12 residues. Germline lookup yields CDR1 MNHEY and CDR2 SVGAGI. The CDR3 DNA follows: TGTGCCAGCAGTTCCGCGAATCAGCCCCAGCATTTT. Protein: CASSSANQPQHF.

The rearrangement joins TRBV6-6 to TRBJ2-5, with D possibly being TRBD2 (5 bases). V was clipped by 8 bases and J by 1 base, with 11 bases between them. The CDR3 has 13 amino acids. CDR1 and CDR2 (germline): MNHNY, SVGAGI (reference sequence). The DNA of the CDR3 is TGTGCCAGCGGATCGACTACCCAAGAGACCCAGTACTTC. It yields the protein CASGSTTQETQYF.

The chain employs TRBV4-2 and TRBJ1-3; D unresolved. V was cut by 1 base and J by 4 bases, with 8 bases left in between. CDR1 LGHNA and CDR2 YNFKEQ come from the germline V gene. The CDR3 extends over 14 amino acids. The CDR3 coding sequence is TGTGCCAGCAGCCAAGGCGAGGACGGAAACACCATATATTTT. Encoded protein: CASSQGEDGNTIYF.

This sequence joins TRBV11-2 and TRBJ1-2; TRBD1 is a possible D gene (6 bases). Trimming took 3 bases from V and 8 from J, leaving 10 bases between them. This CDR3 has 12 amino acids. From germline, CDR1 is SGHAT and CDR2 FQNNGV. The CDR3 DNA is TGTGCCAGCAGCTTCAGGGGATCCGGCTACACCTTC. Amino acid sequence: CASSFRGSGYTF.

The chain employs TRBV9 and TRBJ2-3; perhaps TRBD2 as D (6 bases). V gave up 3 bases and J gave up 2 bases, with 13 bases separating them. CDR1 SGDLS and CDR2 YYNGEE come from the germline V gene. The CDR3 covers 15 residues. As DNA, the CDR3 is TGTGCCAGCAGCGCGGGACTGCAGCCCACAGATACGCAGTATTTT. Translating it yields CASSAGLQPTDTQYF. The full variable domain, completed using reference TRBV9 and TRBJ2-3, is DSGVTQTPKHLITATGQRVTLRCSPRSGDLSVYWYQQSLDQGLQFLIQYYNGEERAKGNILERFSAQQFPDLHSELNLSSLELGDSALYFCASSAGLQPTDTQYFGPGTRLTVL.

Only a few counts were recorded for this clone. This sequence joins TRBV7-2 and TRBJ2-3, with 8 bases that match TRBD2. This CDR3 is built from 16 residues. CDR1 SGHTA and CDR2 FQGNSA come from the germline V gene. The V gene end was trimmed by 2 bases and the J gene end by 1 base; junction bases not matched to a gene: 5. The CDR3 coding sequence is TGTGCCAGCAGCTTATTTGGTAGCGGGGGCACAGATACGCAGTATTTT. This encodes CASSLFGSGGTDTQYF.

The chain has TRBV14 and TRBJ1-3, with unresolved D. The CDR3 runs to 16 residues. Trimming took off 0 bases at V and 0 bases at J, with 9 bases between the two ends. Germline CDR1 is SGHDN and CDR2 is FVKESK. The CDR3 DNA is TGTGCCAGCAGCCAAGAAAGCAGCTACTCTGGAAACACCATATATTTT. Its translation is CASSQESSYSGNTIYF.

DNA of the CDR3: TGTGCCTGGAGCCGGACATTCAACACTGAAGCTTTCTTT. Amino acid sequence: CAWSRTFNTEAFF. V usage is TRBV30 and J usage is TRBJ1-1; weak D call: TRBD1 (5 bases). CDR3 length equals 13 residues. V was clipped by 3 bases and J by 2 bases, with 10 bases between them. Germline V CDR1 and CDR2: GTSNPN, SVGIG (reference sequence).

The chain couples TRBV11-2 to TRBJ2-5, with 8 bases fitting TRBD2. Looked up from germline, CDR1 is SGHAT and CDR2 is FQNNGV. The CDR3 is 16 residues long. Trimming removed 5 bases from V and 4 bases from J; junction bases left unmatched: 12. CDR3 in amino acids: CASSAQIRGGAETQYF. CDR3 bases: TGTGCCAGCAGCGCGCAAATACGGGGGGGCGCAGAGACCCAGTACTTC.

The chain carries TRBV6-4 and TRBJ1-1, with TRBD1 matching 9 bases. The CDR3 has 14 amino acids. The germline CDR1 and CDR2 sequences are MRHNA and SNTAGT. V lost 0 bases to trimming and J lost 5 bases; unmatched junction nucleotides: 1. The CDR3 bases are TGTGCCAGCAGTGACTCGGGGACAGGGACTGAAGCTTTCTTT. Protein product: CASSDSGTGTEAFF.

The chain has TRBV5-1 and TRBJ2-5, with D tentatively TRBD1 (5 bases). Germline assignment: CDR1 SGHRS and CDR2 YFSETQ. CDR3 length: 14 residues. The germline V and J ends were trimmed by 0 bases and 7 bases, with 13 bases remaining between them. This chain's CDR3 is CASSLGQGRGTQYF. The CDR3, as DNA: TGCGCCAGCAGCTTGGGGCAGGGAAGGGGGACCCAGTACTTC. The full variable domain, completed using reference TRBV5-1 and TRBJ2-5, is KAGVTQTPRYLIKTRGQQVTLSCSPISGHRSVSWYQQTPGQGLQFLFEYFSETQRNKGNFPGRFSGRQFSNSRSEMNVSTLELGDSALYLCASSLGQGRGTQYFGPGTRLLVL.